A selection of T cell receptor beta chains follows, all from one sample in a study of T cell changes during pregnancy in multiple sclerosis. Clones were sequenced by immunoSEQ multiplex PCR, and TCRdb holds only the in-frame ones, with some missing. The data hold around 42,000 clones, with roughly 88% observed a single time. Sequencing used peripheral blood, obtained in the first trimester of pregnancy. These receptors came from a female donor in good health, enrolled as a control in a pregnancy study. The CDR3 runs from the conserved cysteine through the conserved F or W. The order of the fields is CDR3 length, clone size, V gene, D gene, J gene, CDR3 protein, CDR3 DNA. D genes are given only for firm matches. Clone size is given for some rows only: seen once, a few or many times, or a class if the clone is expanded.

>20|few|TRBV27|-|TRBJ1-2
CASNGRVILNWWEGIYGYTF
TGTGCCAGCAACGGCAGGGTAATCCTAAATTGGTGGGAGGGGATCTATGGCTACACCTTC
>17|-|TRBV4-3|-|TRBJ1-5
CASSQGSGSQFNQPQHF
TGCGCCAGCAGCCAAGGAAGTGGGAGCCAGTTCAATCAGCCCCAGCATTTT
>12|-|TRBV6-1|-|TRBJ2-4
CASREVVDIQYF
TGTGCCAGCAGGGAAGTAGTTGACATTCAGTACTTC
>13|-|TRBV7-9|TRBD2|TRBJ2-7
CASSPGGDYEQYF
TGTGCCAGCAGCCCCGGGGGGGACTACGAGCAGTACTTC
>16|-|TRBV5-1|-|TRBJ2-3
CASSLEPSALTDTQYF
TGCGCCAGCAGCTTGGAGCCTAGCGCGCTCACAGATACGCAGTATTTT
>16|-|TRBV7-2|TRBD2|TRBJ2-1
CASSTRAGLTYNEQFF
TGTGCCAGCAGCACGAGAGCGGGGCTAACCTACAATGAGCAGTTCTTC
>19|-|TRBV5-8|TRBD1|TRBJ1-3
CASSLYRGTGGISGNTIYF
TGTGCCAGCAGCTTGTATCGCGGGACAGGGGGTATCTCTGGAAACACCATATATTTT
>14|-|TRBV2|-|TRBJ2-1
CASSELGSSDEQFF
TGTGCCAGCAGTGAATTGGGTAGCTCCGATGAGCAGTTCTTC
>15|few|TRBV27|TRBD1|TRBJ1-2
CASSFRDRGLDGYTF
TGTGCCAGCAGTTTCCGGGACAGGGGCCTCGATGGCTACACCTTC
>18|-|TRBV9|-|TRBJ2-3
CASSPGLATGASTDTQYF
TGTGCCAGCAGCCCGGGACTCGCTACCGGGGCCAGCACAGATACGCAGTATTTT